The clone carrying this T cell receptor (beta chain) was found a few times. Sequencing used immunoSEQ multiplex PCR; TCRdb keeps in-frame clones, though not all of them. The sample yields some 140,000 clones, 70% to 85% seen once. This entry comes from a study of blood T cell repertoires in COVID-19. Background on the study: T cells, B-cell-depleted T cells, or PBMCs provided the cDNA or gDNA that served as material.

The clonotype comes from a man between 60 and 75 years old with acute or convalescent COVID-19. The specimen was peripheral blood.

The CDR3 spells CASSPRQGDNSPLHF. In DNA form, the CDR3 reads TGTGCCAGCTCACCGCGACAGGGAGATAATTCACCCCTCCACTTT. This chain connects TRBV18 to TRBJ1-6; TRBD1 aligns across 7 bases. Germline CDR1 reads KGHSH; CDR2 reads LQKENI. Trimming cost V 3 bases and J 5 bases; bases outside gene matches: 4. The CDR3 consists of 15 residues. The full variable domain, its missing parts supplied by reference TRBV18 and TRBJ1-6, is NAGVMQNPRHLVRRRGQEARLRCSPMKGHSHVYWYRQLPEEGLKFMVYLQKENIIDESGMPKERFSAEFPKEGPSILRIQQVVRGDSAAYFCASSPRQGDNSPLHFGNGTRLTVT.